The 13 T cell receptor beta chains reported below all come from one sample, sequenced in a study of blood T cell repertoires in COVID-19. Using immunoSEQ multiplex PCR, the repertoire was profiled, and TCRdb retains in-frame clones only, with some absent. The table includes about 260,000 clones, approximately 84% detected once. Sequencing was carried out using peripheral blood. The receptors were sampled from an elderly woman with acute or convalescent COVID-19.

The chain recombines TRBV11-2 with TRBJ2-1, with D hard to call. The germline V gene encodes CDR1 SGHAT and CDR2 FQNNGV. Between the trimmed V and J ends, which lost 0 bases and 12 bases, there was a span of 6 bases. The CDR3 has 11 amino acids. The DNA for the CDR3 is TGTGCCAGCAGCTTAGATCGCGGGCAGTTCTTC. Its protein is CASSLDRGQFF.

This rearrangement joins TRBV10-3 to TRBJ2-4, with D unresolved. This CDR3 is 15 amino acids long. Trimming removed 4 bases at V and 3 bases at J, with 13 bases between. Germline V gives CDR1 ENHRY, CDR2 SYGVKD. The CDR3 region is CAISANQWSKNIQYF. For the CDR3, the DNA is TGTGCCATCAGTGCCAATCAATGGAGCAAAAACATTCAGTACTTC.

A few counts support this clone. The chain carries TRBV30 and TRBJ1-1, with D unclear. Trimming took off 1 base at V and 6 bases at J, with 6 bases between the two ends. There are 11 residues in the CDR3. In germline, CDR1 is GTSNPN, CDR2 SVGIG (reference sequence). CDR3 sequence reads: CAWSALAEAFF. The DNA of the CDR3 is TGTGCCTGGAGTGCCCTCGCTGAAGCTTTCTTT.

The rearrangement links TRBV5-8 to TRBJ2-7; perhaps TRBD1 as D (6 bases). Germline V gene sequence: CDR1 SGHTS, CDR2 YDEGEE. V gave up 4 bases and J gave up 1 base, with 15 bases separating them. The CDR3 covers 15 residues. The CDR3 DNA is TGTGCCAGCAGCAGCAGCCGGGACAATTCCTACGAGCAGTACTTC. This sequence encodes CASSSSRDNSYEQYF.

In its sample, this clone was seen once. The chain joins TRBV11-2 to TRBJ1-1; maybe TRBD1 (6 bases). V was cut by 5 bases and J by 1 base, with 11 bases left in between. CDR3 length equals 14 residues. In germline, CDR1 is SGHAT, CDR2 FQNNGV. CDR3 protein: CASSPATGNTEAFF. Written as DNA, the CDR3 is TGTGCCAGCAGCCCAGCGACAGGGAACACTGAAGCTTTCTTT.

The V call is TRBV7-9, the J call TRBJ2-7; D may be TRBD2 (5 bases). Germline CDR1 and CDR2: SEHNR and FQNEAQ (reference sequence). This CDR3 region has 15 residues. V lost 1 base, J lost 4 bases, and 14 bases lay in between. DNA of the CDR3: TGTGCCAGCAGCTTAGGCGAACTAGGGCCATACGAGCAGTACTTC. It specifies CASSLGELGPYEQYF.

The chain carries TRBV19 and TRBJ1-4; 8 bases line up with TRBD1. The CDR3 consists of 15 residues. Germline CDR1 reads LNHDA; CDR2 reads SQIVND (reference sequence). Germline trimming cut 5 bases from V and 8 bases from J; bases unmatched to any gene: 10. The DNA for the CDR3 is TGTGCCAGTAGTTCTCCACAGGGGGGCCAAGAAAAACTGTTTTTT. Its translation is CASSSPQGGQEKLFF. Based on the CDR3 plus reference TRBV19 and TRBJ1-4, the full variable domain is DGGITQSPKYLFRKEGQNVTLSCEQNLNHDAMYWYRQDPGQGLRLIYYSQIVNDFQKGDIAEGYSVSREKKESFPLTVTSAQKNPTAFYLCASSSPQGGQEKLFFGSGTQLSVL.

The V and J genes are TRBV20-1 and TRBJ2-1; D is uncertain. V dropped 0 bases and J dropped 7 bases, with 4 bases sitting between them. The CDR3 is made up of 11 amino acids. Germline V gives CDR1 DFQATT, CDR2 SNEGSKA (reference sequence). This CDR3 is CSAREQNEQFF. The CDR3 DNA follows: TGCAGTGCTAGAGAGCAGAATGAGCAGTTCTTC.

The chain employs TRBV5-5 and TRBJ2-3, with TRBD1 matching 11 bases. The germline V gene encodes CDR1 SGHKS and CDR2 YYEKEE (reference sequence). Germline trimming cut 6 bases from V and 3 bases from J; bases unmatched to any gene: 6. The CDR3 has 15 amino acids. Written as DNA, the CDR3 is TGTGCCAGCACCAAAGGACAGGGGGCAACAGATACGCAGTATTTT. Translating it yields CASTKGQGATDTQYF.

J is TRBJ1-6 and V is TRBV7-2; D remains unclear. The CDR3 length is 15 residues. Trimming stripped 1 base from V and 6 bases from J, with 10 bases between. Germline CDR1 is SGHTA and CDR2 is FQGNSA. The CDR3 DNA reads TGTGCCAGCAGCTTAGGGTCAGGATTTAATTCACCCCTCCACTTT. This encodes CASSLGSGFNSPLHF.

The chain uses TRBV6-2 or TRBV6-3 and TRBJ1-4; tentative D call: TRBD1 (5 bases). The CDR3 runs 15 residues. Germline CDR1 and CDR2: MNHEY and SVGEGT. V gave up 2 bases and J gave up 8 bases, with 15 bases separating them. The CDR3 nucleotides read TGTGCCAGCAGTTACCAAACAGGTGGTGACGAAAAACTGTTTTTT. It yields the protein CASSYQTGGDEKLFF.

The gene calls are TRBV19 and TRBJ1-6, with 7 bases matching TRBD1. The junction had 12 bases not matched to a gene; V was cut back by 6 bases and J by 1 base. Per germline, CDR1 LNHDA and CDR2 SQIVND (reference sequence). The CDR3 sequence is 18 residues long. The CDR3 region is CASSHGQGEGSYNSPLHF. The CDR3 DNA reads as TGTGCCAGTAGCCACGGCCAGGGGGAAGGATCCTATAATTCACCCCTCCACTTT.

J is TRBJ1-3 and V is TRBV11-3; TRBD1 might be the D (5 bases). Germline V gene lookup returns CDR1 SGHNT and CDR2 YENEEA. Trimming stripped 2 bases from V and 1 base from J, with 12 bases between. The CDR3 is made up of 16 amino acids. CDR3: CASSLTGELSGNTIYF. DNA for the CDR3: TGTGCCAGCAGCTTAACGGGGGAACTTTCTGGAAACACCATATATTTT.